This record concerns one TCR beta chain sequence. Its antigen remains unidentified. These data originate in a study of T cell responses to AZD1222 COVID-19 vaccine. Study findings and constraints: Nearly half of the spike-specific TCRs reportedly recognize variant regions that carry no mutations.

Sequencing was performed with immunoSEQ multiplex PCR; in TCRdb, only in-frame clones are kept and a portion is missing. The repertoire holds more than 150,000 clones, with approximately 90% as singletons. Germline values: CDR1 SGHTA, CDR2 FQGNSA. The CDR3 runs 15 residues. V was shortened by 1 base and J by 2 bases, with 12 bases between the two germline ends. This sequence was found in an adult in good health. The specimen was peripheral blood, collected on day 0 of AZD1222 vaccination. The V call is TRBV7-2, the J call TRBJ2-7, with a possible D match to TRBD1 (7 bases). The DNA for the CDR3 is TGTGCCAGCAGCTTAGGTGGCAGGGGGGCCTACGAGCAGTACTTC. Its translation is CASSLGGRGAYEQYF.